This TCR beta chain derives from a study of human T cells and chemical hapten exposure. Overall study context: The sensitizing agent was 2% DPC, placed on around 2 cm by around 2 cm of upper inner arm skin. General study points: As patch test score rose, PT1 expanded TCR counts tended to rise as well. Following DPC sensitization, TCRs present above 1 in 1000 frequency showed no change.

TCRdb re-derived calls from the RACE reads in MiXCR, one entry per CDR3 protein. The table includes around 62,000 distinct CDR3 sequences, 5.5% to 7.5% detected once. The length of the CDR3 is 18 residues. Germline V gene sequence: CDR1 SGDLS, CDR2 YYNGEE. Trimming left V 5 bases short and J 4 bases short, with 25 bases between. As to time point: pre-sensitization, week 0. The sample's treatment: therapeutic diphenylcyclopropenone sensitization with weekly scalp DPC. Total RNA was extracted from unfractionated whole blood. In its sample, this clonotype was seen many times. Its specificity is unknown. This clonotype was obtained from a woman aged 25 to 39 with alopecia areata. Some clones in this sample may be carry-over from other donors' samples. The source was whole blood, collected in connection with sensitization to the hapten diphenylcyclopropenone (DPC). J is TRBJ1-5 and V is TRBV9; D remains unclear. The CDR3: CASRLIAGGPESNQPQHF. CDR3 nucleotides: TGTGCCAGCAGACTAATAGCCGGTGGGCCAGAGAGTAATCAGCCCCAGCATTTT.